This T cell receptor beta chain was documented in a study of T-cell memory formation after mild COVID-19. In this sample, this clonotype turned up a few times. Its antigen is still unknown. TCRdb redid the calling of the 5' RACE reads with MiXCR, one entry per CDR3 protein. Of about 120,000 distinct CDR3 sequences in the sample, roughly 15% were seen once. Trimming took 8 bases from V and 8 from J, leaving 24 bases between them. The CDR3 has 15 residues. Study-level points and caveats: Pre-infection memory showed some responding clones, and this suggested that cross-reactive memory joined. CD4/CD8 balance held among clones contracting day 15 to 85, and later expanders leaned CD4+.

Specimen: PBMCs or a T cell subset sorted from them (not recorded which). The sequence was collected from an adult woman who had mild COVID-19 (a few samples of this study predate the infection). Cell type and time point are not known. This rearrangement joins TRBV12-3 or TRBV12-4 to TRBJ1-2; maybe TRBD1 (6 bases). The CDR3 DNA reads as TGTGCCAGCCCTAACCCGGATCAGGGGAGCGGAGGCTACACCTTC. Amino acid sequence: CASPNPDQGSGGYTF.